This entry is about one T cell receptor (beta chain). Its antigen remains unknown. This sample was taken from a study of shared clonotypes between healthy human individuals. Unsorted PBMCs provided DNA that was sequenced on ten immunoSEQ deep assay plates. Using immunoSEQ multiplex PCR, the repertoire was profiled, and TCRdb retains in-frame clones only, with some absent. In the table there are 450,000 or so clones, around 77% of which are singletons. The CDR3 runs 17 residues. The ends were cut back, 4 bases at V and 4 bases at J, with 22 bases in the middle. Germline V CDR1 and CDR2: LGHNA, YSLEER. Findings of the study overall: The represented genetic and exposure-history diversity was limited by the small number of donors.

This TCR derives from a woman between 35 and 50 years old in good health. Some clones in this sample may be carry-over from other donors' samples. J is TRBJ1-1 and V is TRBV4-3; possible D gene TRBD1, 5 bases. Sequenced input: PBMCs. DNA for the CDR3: TGCGCCAGCAGCCGAAGGGTCCCCAGGGTTGGGGGCACTGAAGCTTTCTTT. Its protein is CASSRRVPRVGGTEAFF.